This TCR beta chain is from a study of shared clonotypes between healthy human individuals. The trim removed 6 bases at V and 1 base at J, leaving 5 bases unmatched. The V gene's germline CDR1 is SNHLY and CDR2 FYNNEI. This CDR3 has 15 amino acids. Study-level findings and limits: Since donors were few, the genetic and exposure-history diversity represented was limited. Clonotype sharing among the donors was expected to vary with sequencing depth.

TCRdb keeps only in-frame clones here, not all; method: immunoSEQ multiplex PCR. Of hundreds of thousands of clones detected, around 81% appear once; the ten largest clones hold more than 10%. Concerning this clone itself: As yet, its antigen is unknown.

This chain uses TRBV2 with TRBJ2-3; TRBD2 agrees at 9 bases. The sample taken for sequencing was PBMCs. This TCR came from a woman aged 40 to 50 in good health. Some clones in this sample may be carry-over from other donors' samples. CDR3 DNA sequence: TGTGCCAGCAGCCTGACTAGCGGTGGCACAGATACGCAGTATTTT. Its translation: CASSLTSGGTDTQYF.